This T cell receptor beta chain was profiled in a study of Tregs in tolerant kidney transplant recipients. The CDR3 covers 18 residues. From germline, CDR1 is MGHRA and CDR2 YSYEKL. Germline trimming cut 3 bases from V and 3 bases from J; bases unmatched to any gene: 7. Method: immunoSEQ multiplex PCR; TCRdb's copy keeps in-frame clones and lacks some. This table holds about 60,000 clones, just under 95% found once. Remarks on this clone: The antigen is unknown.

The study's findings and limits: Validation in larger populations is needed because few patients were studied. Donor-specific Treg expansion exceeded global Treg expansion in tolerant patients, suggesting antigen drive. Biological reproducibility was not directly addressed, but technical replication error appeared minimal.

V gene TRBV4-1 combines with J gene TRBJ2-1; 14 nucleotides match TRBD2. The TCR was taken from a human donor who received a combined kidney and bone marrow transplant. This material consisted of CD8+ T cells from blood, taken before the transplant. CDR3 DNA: TGCGCCAGCAGCCAGACTAGCGGGAGGGCCAGTATCTACAATGAGCAGTTCTTC. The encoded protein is CASSQTSGRASIYNEQFF.